The 19 T cell receptor beta chains listed next were all sequenced from one sample in a study of CD8+CD57+ T cells in acquired aplastic anemia. TCR beta VDJ and CDR3 profiles were obtained from a genomic DNA template. MiXCR was run by TCRdb on the reads, yielding one entry per CDR3 protein. The repertoire includes fewer than 200,000 distinct CDR3 sequences, 35% to 55% of them detected once, and 1.1% sits in the top ten. The sample consisted of sorted CD4+, CD8+, or CD8+CD57+ T cells (not recorded which) from PBMCs. The receptors originated from a human donor in good health.

The rearrangement links TRBV15 to TRBJ2-5, with a tentative D call TRBD2 (5 bases). The CDR3 is 14 residues long. Per the germline V gene, CDR1 is LNHNV and CDR2 is YYDKDF (reference sequence). The V end lost 2 bases, the J end lost 5 bases, and 12 bases lay between the germline ends. In DNA form, the CDR3 reads TGTGCCACCAGCAGATTAAAGGACTGGGAGACCCAGTACTTC. It codes for CATSRLKDWETQYF.

This clonotype has a count of ten or more. CDR3 sequence: CSARELGGQETQYF. The CDR3 DNA follows: TGCAGTGCTAGAGAACTCGGGGGCCAAGAGACCCAGTACTTC. This chain links TRBV20-1 with TRBJ2-5, with D possibly matching TRBD2 (6 bases). The CDR3 length is 14 residues. Trimming removed 0 bases at V and 1 base at J, with 9 bases between. CDR1 and CDR2 from the germline V gene are DFQATT and SNEGSKA (reference sequence).

This clonotype has at least ten counts. This sequence joins TRBV6-1 and TRBJ2-7, with 14 positions matching TRBD2. The CDR3 spans 12 residues. V lost 9 bases and J lost 5; bases outside the gene matches: 0. Germline V gene lookup returns CDR1 MNHNS and CDR2 SASEGT. The CDR3 here is CARGLAGDEQYF. Here the CDR3 DNA reads TGTGCCAGGGGACTAGCGGGAGACGAGCAGTACTTC.

As regards this clonotype: A junction boundary mismatches the germline segment, possibly from a read error. The genes are TRBV5-1 and TRBJ2-5; D may be TRBD2 (6 bases). Germline V CDR1 and CDR2: SGHRS, YFSETQ. This CDR3 region has 14 residues. The CDR3 loop reads CAGSLLATQETQYF. CDR3 coding DNA: TGCGCCGGCAGCCTACTAGCCACTCAAGAGACCCAGTACTTC.

This clonotype was seen a handful of times. V is TRBV7-6 and J is TRBJ2-5; 9 bases are a match to TRBD2. The CDR3 length is 14 residues. V shed 8 bases, J shed 1 base, and the junction held 5 bases outside the gene matches. The V gene's germline CDR1 is SGHVS and CDR2 FNYEAQ. The CDR3 region is CASGREGPQETQYF. The DNA of the CDR3 is TGTGCCAGCGGGCGGGAGGGCCCCCAAGAGACCCAGTACTTC.

This clonotype came up many times. The chain employs TRBV5-1 and TRBJ2-3; TRBD2 matches at 7 bases. V lost 1 base, J lost 0 bases, and 5 bases stayed unmatched. Germline V gene data show CDR1 as SGHRS and CDR2 as YFSETQ. This CDR3 contains 16 residues. CDR3 in DNA: TGCGCCAGCAGCTTGACGAGCGGGACTAGCACAGATACGCAGTATTTT. Translating it yields CASSLTSGTSTDTQYF.

This chain uses TRBV19 with TRBJ1-4, with D perhaps TRBD1 (5 bases). Trimming removed 1 base from V and 0 bases from J, with 12 bases in between. The CDR3 consists of 17 residues. Germline loops: CDR1 LNHDA, CDR2 SQIVND (reference sequence). DNA of the CDR3: TGTGCCAGTAGTATAGGCCGAACAGGTACAACTAATGAAAAACTGTTTTTT. This encodes CASSIGRTGTTNEKLFF.

Notes on this clonotype: This clone may be a read error of a much larger clone one base away. The rearrangement links TRBV12-3 or TRBV12-4 to TRBJ1-4; D not certain. This CDR3 spans 12 amino acids. The CDR3 here is CASSFGSEKLLF. As DNA, the CDR3 is TGTGCCAGCAGTTTTGGTAGTGAAAAACTGCTTTTT.

This chain joins TRBV20-1 and TRBJ2-5; no clear D. The CDR3 totals 9 residues. The V end was cut by 7 bases, the J end by 3 bases, with 3 bases between. Germline V gene data show CDR1 as DFQATT and CDR2 as SNEGSKA (reference sequence). In DNA form, the CDR3 reads TGCAGTGAGGAAGAGACCCAGTACTTC. Residues: CSEEETQYF.

About this clonotype itself: Being one base from a much bigger clone, this may be a read error. The chain links TRBV4-1 to TRBJ2-7; unclear D gene. Looked up from germline, CDR1 is MGHRA and CDR2 is YSYEKL. The length of the CDR3 is 14 residues. The CDR3 region has the DNA TGCGCCAGCAGCCAAGAGGTAAGAACCTACGATCAGTACTTC. It yields the protein CASSQEVRTYDQYF.

This chain connects TRBV6-1 to TRBJ2-7; D possibly corresponds to TRBD2 (5 bases). Germline V lookup: CDR1 MNHNS, CDR2 SASEGT. The germline V and J ends were trimmed by 5 bases and 2 bases, with 16 bases remaining between them. This CDR3 comprises 15 residues. Written as DNA, the CDR3 is TGTGCCAGCAGTCTATCGACGGGGTCAGCCTACGAGCAGTACTTC. Amino acid sequence: CASSLSTGSAYEQYF.

The chain combines TRBV19 with TRBJ1-2; D uncertain. This CDR3 region has 14 residues. Germline CDR1 reads LNHDA; CDR2 reads SQIVND (reference sequence). V lost 3 bases, J lost 2 bases, and 10 bases lay in between. CDR3 nucleotide sequence: TGTGCCAGTAGTATCCGAGGTAGAAACTATGGCTACACCTTC. This sequence encodes CASSIRGRNYGYTF. The entire variable domain, with the rest obtained from reference TRBV19 and TRBJ1-2, is as follows: DGGITQSPKYLFRKEGQNVTLSCEQNLNHDAMYWYRQDPGQGLRLIYYSQIVNDFQKGDIAEGYSVSREKKESFPLTVTSAQKNPTAFYLCASSIRGRNYGYTFGSGTRLTVV.

This clonotype was detected a few times. V and J are TRBV3-1 and TRBJ2-1, with D uncertain. Germline V gene sequence: CDR1 LGHDT, CDR2 YNNKEL (reference sequence). CDR3 size: 13 residues. Trimming took off 4 bases at V and 12 bases at J, with 16 bases between the two ends. The CDR3 loop is CASSPNGLVGQFF. In DNA, the CDR3 is TGTGCCAGCAGCCCAAACGGGCTAGTCGGGCAGTTCTTC.

This clonotype occurred many times. This chain connects TRBV13 to TRBJ2-1, with D tentatively TRBD1 (5 bases). The CDR3 spans 16 residues. CDR1 and CDR2 from the germline V gene are PRHDT and FYEKMQ (reference sequence). Trimming removed 2 bases from V and 0 bases from J, with 11 bases in between. The CDR3 sequence is CASSLNRIRSYNEQFF. Written as DNA, the CDR3 is TGTGCCAGCAGCTTAAACAGGATACGCTCCTACAATGAGCAGTTCTTC.

This clonotype showed up many times. The chain couples TRBV20-1 to TRBJ2-1; TRBD2 is a possible D gene (7 bases). V lost 4 bases to trimming and J lost 7 bases, with 20 bases between them. The CDR3 runs 15 residues. Germline V CDR1 and CDR2: DFQATT, SNEGSKA (reference sequence). The CDR3 loop reads CSAIKGGRVPNEQFF. CDR3 nucleotides: TGCAGTGCTATCAAGGGGGGGCGGGTACCGAATGAGCAGTTCTTC.

V gene TRBV24-1 combines with J gene TRBJ2-1, with D tentatively TRBD2 (6 bases). From germline, CDR1 is KGHDR and CDR2 SFDVKD. The ends were cut back, 4 bases at V and 2 bases at J, with 11 bases in the middle. CDR3 size: 15 residues. CDR3 sequence reads: CATSDAGLPYNEQFF. As DNA, the CDR3 is TGTGCCACCAGTGACGCGGGACTCCCCTACAATGAGCAGTTCTTC.

The rearrangement uses TRBV10-3 and TRBJ1-1; TRBD1 might be the D (6 bases). V lost 6 bases and J 3 bases, leaving 14 bases between the germline ends. The CDR3 is made up of 14 amino acids. The germline CDR1 and CDR2 sequences are ENHRY and SYGVKD. CDR3 nucleotides: TGTGCCATCAGAGAAGGGACACTCGACACTGAAGCTTTCTTT. Residues: CAIREGTLDTEAFF.

V usage is TRBV10-3 and J usage is TRBJ2-7, with 8 nucleotides matching TRBD2. Germline values: CDR1 ENHRY, CDR2 SYGVKD. Germline trimming cut 4 bases from V and 7 bases from J; bases unmatched to any gene: 12. The CDR3 is 15 amino acids. Here the CDR3 DNA reads TGTGCCATCAGTGGGTCGTTTAGCGGGAATAGTGAGCAGTACTTC. Translated, it gives CAISGSFSGNSEQYF.

This clonotype was counted at least ten times. This chain joins TRBV24-1 and TRBJ2-7; 8 positions agree with TRBD1. V lost 4 bases and J lost 2; bases outside the gene matches: 9. The germline V gene has CDR1 KGHDR and CDR2 SFDVKD. The CDR3 loop spans 16 amino acids. The CDR3 DNA sequence: TGTGCCACCAGTGACCCCGGGACAGGACCTCCCTACGAGCAGTACTTC. It codes for CATSDPGTGPPYEQYF.